This T cell receptor beta chain was retrieved from a study of identical twins. Study-level points and caveats: Zero-insertion findings could be partly confounded by invariant cells (MAIT and iNKT cells). Shared out-of-frame alpha sequences (those common to twins) showed excess low generation probability.

TCRdb analysed the 5' RACE reads with MiXCR anew, one entry per CDR3 protein. The sample lists around 690,000 distinct CDR3 sequences; approximately 22% were seen once. V lost 1 base and J 10 bases, leaving 11 bases between the germline ends. The CDR3 totals 14 residues. This clonotype has more than one count but fewer than ten. Antigen specificity is unknown. These data were also filed under a second study, of T cells expressing NK-cell markers. That paper notes: Seven donors tested HCMV-seropositive and one tested seronegative among the eight sequenced. In a handful of donors, dominant NKG2C+ clonotypes were about 1.0-8% of CD8+ T cells.

The V call is TRBV12-3 or TRBV12-4, the J call TRBJ1-6; D might be TRBD1 (6 bases). The sequencing input was PBMCs. The receptor was derived from a woman under 30 in good health. The CDR3 region is CASSLEQGGSPLHF. CDR3 nucleotides: TGTGCCAGCAGTTTAGAACAGGGAGGGTCACCCCTCCACTTT.